The clone carrying this T cell receptor beta chain has only one observation. The method was immunoSEQ multiplex PCR; TCRdb's version includes in-frame clones alone and lacks a portion of them. The sample consists of roughly 330,000 clones, around four fifths of them appearing once. The sample belongs to a study of blood T cell repertoires in COVID-19. Turning to the study itself: Sources were T cells, B-cell-depleted T cells, or PBMCs; the material itself was cDNA or gDNA.

This CDR3 region has 13 residues. The V segment lost 7 bases and the J segment 12 bases; nucleotides outside the gene matches: 10. The chain combines TRBV12-3 or TRBV12-4 with TRBJ1-2; 11 nucleotides agree with TRBD1. The receptor's source is a woman aged 45-60 years with acute or convalescent COVID-19. Specimen: peripheral blood. The CDR3 DNA sequence: TGTGCCAGCACTCAAAGAGGACAGGGGGCGCACACCTTC. Translated, it gives CASTQRGQGAHTF.